The 23 T cell receptor beta chains listed next were all sequenced from one sample in a study of beta chain features in type 1 diabetes. Findings and caveats of the study: A moderate, significant TCRB CDR3 shortening appeared in type 1 diabetes across four CD4+ subsets.

Their cognate antigens are unknown. The study reverse transcribed the entire isolated RNA, so it sequenced expressed TCRB transcripts. Profiling relied on immunoSEQ multiplex PCR, and the TCRdb table lists in-frame clones only, not all of them. The sample includes about 740,000 clones, around 15% of them seen just once. Specimen: naive CD4+ T cells from blood. These receptor sequences come from a man between 18 and 29 years old with type 1 diabetes.

Worth noting for this clone: Germline and junction disagree at one end, which may indicate a read error. This chain uses TRBV13 with TRBJ2-5, with no clear D. CDR1 and CDR2 (germline): PRHDT, FYEKMQ (reference sequence). CDR3 length: 11 residues. The CDR3 reads CTSSFQETQYF. CDR3 DNA: TGTACCAGCAGCTTTCAAGAGACCCAGTACTTC. Variable domain in full (rest from reference TRBV13 and TRBJ2-5): AAGVIQSPRHLIKEKRETATLKCYPIPRHDTVYWYQQGPGQDPQFLISFYEKMQSDKGSIPDRFSAQQFSDYHSELNMSSLELGDSALYFCTSSFQETQYFGPGTRLLVL.

The chain links TRBV30 to TRBJ1-6; TRBD1 might be the D (6 bases). The V end was cut by 1 base, the J end by 8 bases, with 12 bases between. The germline gives CDR1 GTSNPN, CDR2 SVGIG (reference sequence). This CDR3 is 14 amino acids long. The CDR3 DNA reads TGTGCCTGGAGTGCCGGGACACGGGATTCACCCCTCCACTTT. Translating it yields CAWSAGTRDSPLHF.

V gene TRBV9 combines with J gene TRBJ1-1; D is ambiguous. This CDR3 is built from 15 residues. V gave up 0 bases and J gave up 4 bases, with 13 bases separating them. CDR1 is SGDLS and CDR2 is YYNGEE in the germline V gene. The CDR3 DNA reads TGTGCCAGCAGCGTAGGTAGGCTCAAGGGCACTGAAGCTTTCTTT. Encoded protein: CASSVGRLKGTEAFF.

This chain connects TRBV2 to TRBJ2-7, with TRBD1 identical over 8 bases. Germline CDR1 is SNHLY and CDR2 is FYNNEI. The V segment lost 6 bases and the J segment 2 bases; nucleotides outside the gene matches: 6. The CDR3 consists of 14 residues. The CDR3 region has the DNA TGTGCCAGCAGGACAGGGGATGGAACCTACGAGCAGTACTTC. Translated: CASRTGDGTYEQYF.

This clone was seen a few times. Germline and junction disagree at one end, which may indicate a read error. The gene calls are TRBV10-3 and TRBJ2-5; 7 bases fit TRBD1. From germline, CDR1 is ENHRY and CDR2 SYGVKD. The CDR3 is 12 amino acids. The CDR3 sequence is CATRDREEAQYF. The CDR3 nucleotides read TGTGCCACCAGGGACAGAGAAGAGGCCCAGTACTTC.

This clone was seen only a few times. This specimen includes other DNA sequences encoding the same CDR3. The J gene is TRBJ2-7, the V gene TRBV7-9; D perhaps matches TRBD2 (5 bases). Trimming took off 5 bases at V and 7 bases at J, with 12 bases between the two ends. The CDR3 loop spans 12 amino acids. CDR1 and CDR2 from the germline V gene are SEHNR and FQNEAQ (reference sequence). The CDR3, as DNA: TGTGCCAGCAGCCTCGGACCGGGGGAGCAGTACTTC. Protein sequence: CASSLGPGEQYF. The variable domain in full, with the rest retrieved from reference TRBV7-9 and TRBJ2-7, is DTGVSQNPRHKITKRGQNVTFRCDPISEHNRLYWYRQTLGQGPEFLTYFQNEAQLEKSRLLSDRFSAERPKGSFSTLEIQRTEQGDSAMYLCASSLGPGEQYFGPGTRLTVT.

J is TRBJ2-2 and V is TRBV5-1, with 7 bases matching TRBD1. Unmatched junction bases numbered 8, after V lost 0 bases and J lost 6 bases. The germline V gene encodes CDR1 SGHRS and CDR2 YFSETQ. This CDR3 spans 16 amino acids. This chain's CDR3 is CASSLAGTGVPGELFF. In DNA, the CDR3 is TGCGCCAGCAGCTTGGCCGGTACAGGGGTGCCCGGGGAGCTGTTTTTT. Full variable domain (rest looked up from reference TRBV5-1 and TRBJ2-2): KAGVTQTPRYLIKTRGQQVTLSCSPISGHRSVSWYQQTPGQGLQFLFEYFSETQRNKGNFPGRFSGRQFSNSRSEMNVSTLELGDSALYLCASSLAGTGVPGELFFGEGSRLTVL.

The rearrangement uses TRBV6-6 and TRBJ2-1; the D gene is possibly TRBD2 (6 bases). Germline CDR1 is MNHNY and CDR2 is SVGAGI (reference sequence). CDR3 size: 13 residues. V lost 6 bases and J 6 bases, leaving 12 bases between the germline ends. The CDR3 is CASSSGVGNEQFF. The CDR3 nucleotides are TGTGCCAGCAGCTCGGGGGTGGGCAATGAGCAGTTCTTC.

The CDR3 sequence: CASSYSWDSRSYEQYF. In DNA form, the CDR3 reads TGTGCCAGCAGTTACTCTTGGGACAGTCGCTCCTACGAGCAGTACTTC. The chain has TRBV6-5 and TRBJ2-7, with 7 positions matching TRBD1. V was clipped by 0 bases and J by 0 bases; unmatched bases: 5. The CDR3 spans 16 residues. Germline V gives CDR1 MNHEY, CDR2 SVGAGI.

The J gene is TRBJ2-3, the V gene TRBV4-1; 11 bases match TRBD2. Looked up from germline, CDR1 is MGHRA and CDR2 is YSYEKL. V lost 0 bases and J lost 6; bases outside the gene matches: 11. This CDR3 spans 18 amino acids. In nucleotides, the CDR3 is TGCGCCAGCAGCCAAGATCGGGCTAGCGGGGGGCCGAGGGATACGCAGTATTTT. This encodes CASSQDRASGGPRDTQYF.

The CDR3 loop is CAWTEGADNEQFF. The CDR3 DNA reads as TGTGCCTGGACGGAGGGGGCTGACAATGAGCAGTTCTTC. The V gene is TRBV30, the J gene TRBJ2-1; D may be TRBD1 (7 bases). The CDR3 length is 13 residues. Germline V CDR1 and CDR2: GTSNPN, SVGIG (reference sequence). V lost 4 bases, J lost 5 bases, and 12 bases lay in between.

As for this clone: In the same sample, other DNA sequences code for this CDR3. V usage is TRBV5-1 and J usage is TRBJ2-2; tentatively, D is TRBD1 (6 bases). Trimming took 0 bases from V and 0 from J, leaving 9 bases between them. Germline CDR1 SGHRS, CDR2 YFSETQ. This CDR3 is 16 amino acids long. CDR3 sequence: CASSLDPGANTGELFF. The CDR3, as DNA: TGCGCCAGCAGCTTGGACCCAGGGGCGAACACCGGGGAGCTGTTTTTT.

V usage is TRBV29-1 and J usage is TRBJ1-1, with 7 bases identical to TRBD1. V lost 4 bases and J lost 1; bases outside the gene matches: 6. This CDR3 comprises 14 residues. Germline V CDR1 and CDR2: SQVTM, ANQGSEA. The CDR3 bases are TGCAGCGTTGCCGAGGGACAGACGAACACTGAAGCTTTCTTT. Its protein is CSVAEGQTNTEAFF.

This clone was detected a few times. The rearrangement uses TRBV5-1 and TRBJ2-5, with TRBD2 matching over 7 bases. J was trimmed by 5 bases and V by 0 bases; bases with no gene match: 10. The CDR3 is 16 residues long. Germline V CDR1 and CDR2: SGHRS, YFSETQ. The CDR3, as DNA: TGCGCCAGCAGCTTGGCCACGAGACTAGCTGGGGAGACCCAGTACTTC. Protein: CASSLATRLAGETQYF.

This clone turned up a few times. The chain has TRBV29-1 and TRBJ2-1, with a possible D match to TRBD2 (7 bases). Trimming cost V 1 base and J 3 bases, with 10 bases left between them. Germline V gene data show CDR1 as SQVTM and CDR2 as ANQGSEA. The CDR3 loop spans 14 amino acids. The CDR3 sequence: CSVEAGGRYNEQFF. The CDR3, as DNA: TGCAGCGTTGAAGCGGGGGGCCGCTACAATGAGCAGTTCTTC.

Only a few counts were recorded for this clone. V usage is TRBV18 and J usage is TRBJ2-5; D uncertain. The CDR3 loop spans 14 amino acids. Germline CDR1 and CDR2: KGHSH and LQKENI. The germline V and J ends were trimmed by 3 bases and 5 bases, with 13 bases remaining between them. The CDR3 bases are TGTGCCAGCTCACCCGGGCCGAGGAAGGAGACCCAGTACTTC. Translation: CASSPGPRKETQYF. Looking up the rest from reference TRBV18 and TRBJ2-5 gives the full variable domain: NAGVMQNPRHLVRRRGQEARLRCSPMKGHSHVYWYRQLPEEGLKFMVYLQKENIIDESGMPKERFSAEFPKEGPSILRIQQVVRGDSAAYFCASSPGPRKETQYFGPGTRLLVL.

The table lists this clone with a few counts. The chain recombines TRBV28 with TRBJ1-5; 10 bases agree with TRBD1. The CDR3 spans 14 residues. Per the germline V gene, CDR1 is MDHEN and CDR2 is SYDVKM. V gave up 4 bases and J gave up 7 bases; unmatched junction bases: 4. The DNA for the CDR3 is TGTGCCAGCAGTTCGGGACAGGGGCGCCAGCCCCAGCATTTT. Its protein product is CASSSGQGRQPQHF.

There are a few counts of this clone. V usage is TRBV2 and J usage is TRBJ2-7; D unresolved. Trimming took off 4 bases at V and 3 bases at J, with 10 bases between the two ends. Germline V CDR1 and CDR2: SNHLY, FYNNEI. The CDR3 totals 13 residues. DNA of the CDR3: TGTGCCAGCAGTGCGGTCGAACGCTACGAGCAGTACTTC. As protein: CASSAVERYEQYF.

The chain recombines TRBV6-5 with TRBJ1-1, with D perhaps TRBD1 (5 bases). V lost 10 bases to trimming and J lost 6 bases, with 21 bases between them. Germline-derived CDR1 and CDR2 are MNHEY and SVGAGI. The CDR3 is made up of 14 amino acids. The CDR3 spells CATSSAGKSAEAFF. CDR3 DNA sequence: TGTGCCACGTCCTCGGCAGGGAAGTCCGCTGAAGCTTTCTTT.

The V call is TRBV7-3, the J call TRBJ2-7, with no clear D. V was trimmed by 5 bases and J by 4 bases, leaving 9 bases between them. The germline CDR1 and CDR2 sequences are SGHTA and FQGTGA. This CDR3 spans 12 amino acids. The CDR3 sequence: CASSQDGYEQYF. CDR3 DNA: TGTGCCAGCAGCCAAGACGGATACGAGCAGTACTTC.

This clone has more than one count but fewer than ten. The chain uses TRBV18 and TRBJ1-1; D might be TRBD1 (5 bases). This CDR3 region has 14 residues. Germline loops: CDR1 KGHSH, CDR2 LQKENI. V lost 4 bases and J lost 0, with 9 bases in between. The CDR3: CASSLDSLNTEAFF. DNA for the CDR3: TGTGCCAGCTCACTCGACAGCTTGAACACTGAAGCTTTCTTT.

The chain links TRBV28 to TRBJ2-5, with D perhaps TRBD1 (5 bases). With 3 bases removed from V and 5 bases from J, the gap between germline ends came to 10 bases. Per the germline V gene, CDR1 is MDHEN and CDR2 is SYDVKM. The CDR3 loop spans 13 amino acids. The CDR3 bases are TGTGCCAGCAGTTTCAGGGTCTGGGAGACCCAGTACTTC. It translates to CASSFRVWETQYF.

This clone has a handful of counts. This sequence joins TRBV7-6 and TRBJ2-1; a weak D match, TRBD1 (6 bases). V dropped 1 base and J dropped 10 bases, with 17 bases sitting between them. The germline CDR1 and CDR2 sequences are SGHVS and FNYEAQ. The CDR3 contains 15 residues. Here the CDR3 reads CASSLGLGHQGEQFF. In DNA, the CDR3 is TGTGCCAGCAGCTTAGGTCTGGGCCACCAGGGGGAGCAGTTCTTC.